These 22 T cell receptor beta chains originate from one sample sequenced in a study of cytomegalovirus exposure and HLA in healthy donors. Both 60 Vbeta primers and 13 Jbeta primers went into the PCR. Sequencing used immunoSEQ multiplex PCR; TCRdb keeps in-frame clones, though not all of them. Among some 150,000 clones, 60% to 80% were seen once, and the ten largest hold about 1%. Specimen: PBMCs. These receptors were obtained from a male donor in good health and CMV-seronegative.

The chain has TRBV11-3 and TRBJ2-7, with D unresolved. Germline V gene sequence: CDR1 SGHNT, CDR2 YENEEA. Between the trimmed V and J ends, which lost 6 bases and 3 bases, there was a span of 9 bases. This CDR3 comprises 12 residues. The CDR3 sequence is CASSSRIYEQYF. The CDR3 DNA sequence: TGTGCCAGCAGTTCCAGAATCTACGAGCAGTACTTC.

This clone was picked up many times. The chain links TRBV4-1 to TRBJ1-4; D unresolved. This CDR3 spans 16 amino acids. CDR1 and CDR2 (germline): MGHRA, YSYEKL. Trimming took 3 bases from V and 7 from J, leaving 18 bases between them. The CDR3 nucleotides read TGCGCCAGCAGCCATACAGCGGACCGAAGTTTTGAAAAACTGTTTTTT. Translated: CASSHTADRSFEKLFF.

J is TRBJ2-5 and V is TRBV6-5, with 8 bases identical to TRBD1. The DNA end is a closer match to TRBJ2-7, so the J assignment may be wrong. Looked up from germline, CDR1 is MNHEY and CDR2 is SVGAGI. The CDR3 loop spans 14 amino acids. CDR3 nucleotide sequence: TGTGCCAGCAGTCCATCCGGACAGGGCTACGAGCAGTACTTC. It specifies CASSPSGQGYEQYF.

The chain joins TRBV9 to TRBJ2-3; 8 positions agree with TRBD1. After removal of 0 bases from V and 1 base from J, the junction contained 1 base not matched to a gene. Germline CDR1 and CDR2: SGDLS and YYNGEE. The length of the CDR3 is 15 residues. The CDR3 DNA follows: TGTGCCAGCAGCGTAGCACAGGGGGGCACAGATACGCAGTATTTT. Its translation is CASSVAQGGTDTQYF.

V and J are TRBV5-4 and TRBJ2-7, with 9 nucleotides matching TRBD1. Germline V gene sequence: CDR1 SGHNT, CDR2 YYREEE (reference sequence). There are 14 residues in the CDR3. V was pared by 4 bases and J by 3 bases, with 5 bases of the junction left unmatched. The CDR3 coding sequence is TGTGCCAGCAGCCCGACAGGGGGACTCTACGAGCAGTACTTC. It yields the protein CASSPTGGLYEQYF.

V usage is TRBV18 and J usage is TRBJ2-7; TRBD1 agrees at 7 bases. The CDR3 contains 14 residues. Trimming at V came to 3 bases and at J to 2 bases, leaving 4 bases not matched to a gene. CDR1 and CDR2 (germline): KGHSH, LQKENI. The CDR3 bases are TGTGCCAGCTCACCGACAGGGATCACCTACGAGCAGTACTTC. It is translated as CASSPTGITYEQYF.

The V call is TRBV7-8, the J call TRBJ2-3, with a weak D call TRBD2 (7 bases). CDR1 SGHVS and CDR2 FQNEAQ come from the germline V gene. V lost 5 bases and J 2 bases, leaving 17 bases between the germline ends. This CDR3 is built from 16 residues. For the CDR3, the DNA is TGTGCCAGCAGCGAGGGGGGGGGCGGGGTCACAGATACGCAGTATTTT. Residues: CASSEGGGGVTDTQYF.

V and J are TRBV11-3 and TRBJ2-7; maybe TRBD2 (5 bases). V was pared by 4 bases and J by 3 bases, with 16 bases between. The germline V gene has CDR1 SGHNT and CDR2 YENEEA. The CDR3 consists of 15 residues. DNA of the CDR3: TGTGCCAGCAGCTCTGACGCGGGTGCCATCTACGAGCAGTACTTC. This sequence encodes CASSSDAGAIYEQYF.

The chain recombines TRBV29-1 with TRBJ1-5; 9 bases match TRBD1. The V and J ends lost 3 bases and 7 bases, in that order; junction bases with no gene match: 7. The CDR3 extends over 14 amino acids. Germline V gene sequence: CDR1 SQVTM, CDR2 ANQGSEA. The CDR3 loop reads CSVEGDRVSQPQHF. In nucleotides, the CDR3 is TGCAGCGTTGAGGGGGACAGGGTGTCCCAGCCCCAGCATTTT.

This clone was recorded once. Written as DNA, the CDR3 is TGCGCCAGCAGCCTGGTTGGGGACAGCGTCCCCTACGAGCAGTACTTC. This translates into CASSLVGDSVPYEQYF. The chain is built from TRBV5-1 and TRBJ2-7, with TRBD1 matching over 7 bases. The CDR3 has 16 residues. V was clipped by 4 bases and J by 2 bases; unmatched bases: 12. CDR1 SGHRS and CDR2 YFSETQ come from the germline V gene.

This clone was seen more than once but under ten times. V gene TRBV19 combines with J gene TRBJ1-3; D remains unclear. The V and J ends lost 5 bases and 0 bases respectively, with 8 bases between them. The germline CDR1 and CDR2 sequences are LNHDA and SQIVND (reference sequence). This CDR3 is built from 14 residues. CDR3 sequence reads: CASSLQLSGNTIYF. CDR3 bases: TGTGCCAGTAGTCTACAGCTCTCTGGAAACACCATATATTTT.

This clone was seen a few times. The chain couples TRBV11-3 to TRBJ2-1; perhaps TRBD1 as D (6 bases). V was trimmed by 2 bases and J by 6 bases, leaving 14 bases between them. CDR1 is SGHNT, CDR2 YENEEA, per germline. This CDR3 comprises 15 residues. The CDR3 region is CASSLTHRDTNEQFF. The CDR3 nucleotides are TGTGCCAGCAGCTTAACCCACCGGGACACCAATGAGCAGTTCTTC.

The rearrangement joins TRBV9 to TRBJ2-3, with D perhaps matching TRBD1 (6 bases). CDR3 length equals 16 residues. The germline CDR1 and CDR2 sequences are SGDLS and YYNGEE. V lost 2 bases and J 0 bases, leaving 13 bases between the germline ends. The DNA of the CDR3 is TGTGCCAGCAGCGTCCGCCCGGGACACAGCACAGATACGCAGTATTTT. It encodes CASSVRPGHSTDTQYF.

This chain links TRBV19 with TRBJ1-1; TRBD1 agrees at 7 bases. The J segment lost 2 bases and the V segment lost 4 bases, leaving 7 bases of the junction unmatched. Germline V gene lookup returns CDR1 LNHDA and CDR2 SQIVND (reference sequence). The CDR3 loop spans 15 amino acids. The CDR3 loop is CASSNRGEGNTEAFF. In DNA, the CDR3 is TGTGCCAGTAGTAACAGGGGTGAAGGAAACACTGAAGCTTTCTTT.

This clone was seen more than once but under ten times. The chain is built from TRBV6-1 and TRBJ1-1; D might be TRBD1 (5 bases). The germline gives CDR1 MNHNS, CDR2 SASEGT. Trimming shortened V by 3 bases and J by 0 bases, and 11 bases separated the two germline ends. This CDR3 is built from 15 residues. The chain's CDR3 is CASSERQGLNTEAFF. The CDR3 coding sequence is TGTGCCAGCAGTGAGCGGCAGGGCCTGAACACTGAAGCTTTCTTT.

The chain carries TRBV13 and TRBJ2-1; tentative D call: TRBD2 (6 bases). Germline V gene lookup returns CDR1 PRHDT and CDR2 FYEKMQ (reference sequence). CDR3 length equals 14 residues. V lost 3 bases to trimming and J lost 15 bases, with 21 bases between them. CDR3 sequence (DNA): TGTGCCAGCAGCTTCGCCGGGACTCCCGATCCGTGGTTCTTC. Amino acids: CASSFAGTPDPWFF.

The rearrangement joins TRBV9 to TRBJ1-3; 10 bases fit TRBD1. Looked up from germline, CDR1 is SGDLS and CDR2 is YYNGEE. The trim removed 5 bases at V and 0 bases at J, leaving 11 bases unmatched. This CDR3 has 18 residues. The CDR3 DNA sequence: TGTGCCAGCAGTTTGACAGGGGGCATTACAGACTCTGGAAACACCATATATTTT. This translates into CASSLTGGITDSGNTIYF. The full variable domain, its missing parts supplied by reference TRBV9 and TRBJ1-3, is DSGVTQTPKHLITATGQRVTLRCSPRSGDLSVYWYQQSLDQGLQFLIQYYNGEERAKGNILERFSAQQFPDLHSELNLSSLELGDSALYFCASSLTGGITDSGNTIYFGEGSWLTVV.

This clone was detected only a few times. In DNA, the CDR3 is TGTGCCAGCAGCTTGAACAGGGGATACGAGCAGTACTTC. Its protein is CASSLNRGYEQYF. This chain joins TRBV5-4 and TRBJ2-7; 7 bases map to TRBD1. Germline values: CDR1 SGHNT, CDR2 YYREEE (reference sequence). The CDR3 spans 13 residues. V gave up 1 base and J gave up 4 bases; unmatched junction bases: 2. Looking up the rest from reference TRBV5-4 and TRBJ2-7 gives the full variable domain: ETGVTQSPTHLIKTRGQQVTLRCSSQSGHNTVSWYQQALGQGPQFIFQYYREEENGRGNFPPRFSGLQFPNYSSELNVNALELDDSALYLCASSLNRGYEQYFGPGTRLTVT.

This rearrangement joins TRBV7-2 to TRBJ1-3, with 9 nucleotides matching TRBD1. J was trimmed by 3 bases and V by 3 bases; bases with no gene match: 9. Germline values: CDR1 SGHTA, CDR2 FQGNSA. The CDR3 is made up of 17 amino acids. The CDR3 sequence: CASSFSPGTGNGNTIYF. The CDR3 DNA reads TGTGCCAGCAGCTTCAGTCCCGGGACAGGGAATGGAAACACCATATATTTT.

This clone was counted once. The chain employs TRBV6-5 and TRBJ1-2, with TRBD1 identical over 9 bases. CDR3 length: 14 amino acids. V trimming: 6 bases; J trimming: 4 bases; junction bases outside the gene matches: 6. Per germline, CDR1 MNHEY and CDR2 SVGAGI. CDR3 loop: CASSQDRGAYGYTF. The DNA for the CDR3 is TGTGCCAGCAGCCAGGACAGGGGAGCCTATGGCTACACCTTC.

The chain couples TRBV4-1 to TRBJ2-1; a possible D gene is TRBD1 (6 bases). From germline, CDR1 is MGHRA and CDR2 YSYEKL. V lost 1 base, J lost 10 bases, and 11 bases lay in between. This CDR3 comprises 13 residues. DNA of the CDR3: TGCGCCAGCAGCCAAGGAATCGGGACAGAGCAGTTCTTC. Translating gives CASSQGIGTEQFF.

This clone showed up just once. The chain employs TRBV7-9 and TRBJ2-7; D remains unclear. Germline loops: CDR1 SEHNR, CDR2 FQNEAQ (reference sequence). The length of the CDR3 is 15 residues. Trimming shortened V by 2 bases and J by 4 bases, and 15 bases separated the two germline ends. CDR3 residues: CASSLFTLPTYEQYF. The CDR3 DNA follows: TGTGCCAGCAGCTTATTTACTCTCCCCACTTACGAGCAGTACTTC.